This is a list of T cell receptor beta chains from one sample in a study of sequential checkpoint blockade in melanoma. Clones were sequenced by immunoSEQ multiplex PCR, and TCRdb holds only the in-frame ones, with some missing. The sample records approximately 21,000 clones, 82% being singletons. Here the sequenced sample was CD8+ T cells sorted from blood (inferred from file names), taken from a patient given nivolumab and ipilimumab in sequence. These receptors were obtained from a human donor with melanoma. The CDR3 runs from the conserved cysteine through the conserved F or W. The D gene is left open where the match is weak. Not every row has a clone size; where given, it reads once, few, many or a size class.

cdr3_aa: CAWTGILVGNSPLHF; cdr3_nt: TGTGCCTGGACCGGGATCCTAGTCGGGAATTCACCCCTCCACTTT; j_call: TRBJ1-6; d_call: .; cdr3_length: 15; v_call: TRBV30; clone_size: .
cdr3_aa: CASSVSGSTDTQYF; cdr3_nt: TGTGCCAGCAGCGTTAGCGGGAGCACAGATACGCAGTATTTT; j_call: TRBJ2-3; d_call: TRBD2; cdr3_length: 14; v_call: TRBV7-3; clone_size: .
cdr3_aa: CASSGQSREKLFF; cdr3_nt: TGTGCCAGCAGTGGACAGAGTAGGGAAAAACTGTTTTTT; j_call: TRBJ1-4; d_call: .; cdr3_length: 13; v_call: TRBV2; clone_size: once
cdr3_aa: CASSITLAKNIQYF; cdr3_nt: TGTGCCAGTAGTATAACATTAGCCAAAAACATTCAGTACTTC; j_call: TRBJ2-4; d_call: .; cdr3_length: 14; v_call: TRBV19; clone_size: once
cdr3_aa: CASSGQGYLIAEAFF; cdr3_nt: TGCGCCAGCAGTGGACAGGGATATTTGATCGCTGAAGCTTTCTTT; j_call: TRBJ1-1; d_call: TRBD1; cdr3_length: 15; v_call: TRBV10-2; clone_size: .
cdr3_aa: CSVFVLAARFNGNEQFF; cdr3_nt: TGCAGCGTTTTTGTTCTAGCGGCACGTTTCAATGGCAATGAGCAGTTCTTC; j_call: TRBJ2-1; d_call: TRBD2; cdr3_length: 17; v_call: TRBV29-1; clone_size: .
cdr3_aa: CASSIDLSGRGTDTQYF; cdr3_nt: TGTGCCAGTAGTATAGATCTATCCGGGAGAGGCACAGATACGCAGTATTTT; j_call: TRBJ2-3; d_call: .; cdr3_length: 17; v_call: TRBV19; clone_size: .
cdr3_aa: CASSLASGHGNYGYTF; cdr3_nt: TGTGCCAGCAGCTTAGCATCGGGACACGGGAACTATGGCTACACCTTC; j_call: TRBJ1-2; d_call: .; cdr3_length: 16; v_call: TRBV7-9; clone_size: .
cdr3_aa: CASSSRSYEQYF; cdr3_nt: TGTGCCAGCAGCTCCCGCTCCTACGAGCAGTACTTC; j_call: TRBJ2-7; d_call: .; cdr3_length: 12; v_call: TRBV28; clone_size: once
cdr3_aa: CASSVAGQGVVGNTIYF; cdr3_nt: TGTGCCAGCAGCGTAGCAGGACAGGGGGTAGTAGGAAACACCATATATTTT; j_call: TRBJ1-3; d_call: TRBD1; cdr3_length: 17; v_call: TRBV9; clone_size: .
cdr3_aa: CASSLGPGSNYEQYF; cdr3_nt: TGTGCCAGCAGCTTAGGCCCGGGATCAAACTACGAGCAGTACTTC; j_call: TRBJ2-7; d_call: .; cdr3_length: 15; v_call: TRBV7-2; clone_size: .
cdr3_aa: CSVERSEVEAFF; cdr3_nt: TGCAGCGTTGAAAGGTCAGAGGTTGAAGCTTTCTTT; j_call: TRBJ1-1; d_call: .; cdr3_length: 12; v_call: TRBV29-1; clone_size: .
cdr3_aa: CASSGRDMIGELFF; cdr3_nt: TGTGCCAGCAGCGGAAGGGACATGATCGGGGAGCTGTTTTTT; j_call: TRBJ2-2; d_call: .; cdr3_length: 14; v_call: TRBV9; clone_size: .
cdr3_aa: CAGSVDFQGSRTEAFF; cdr3_nt: TGTGCCGGCAGCGTAGATTTCCAGGGGAGCCGGACTGAAGCTTTCTTT; j_call: TRBJ1-1; d_call: .; cdr3_length: 16; v_call: TRBV9; clone_size: .
cdr3_aa: CASNYGQGIGNQPQHF; cdr3_nt: TGTGCCAGCAATTACGGACAGGGCATTGGCAATCAGCCCCAGCATTTT; j_call: TRBJ1-5; d_call: TRBD1; cdr3_length: 16; v_call: TRBV2; clone_size: .